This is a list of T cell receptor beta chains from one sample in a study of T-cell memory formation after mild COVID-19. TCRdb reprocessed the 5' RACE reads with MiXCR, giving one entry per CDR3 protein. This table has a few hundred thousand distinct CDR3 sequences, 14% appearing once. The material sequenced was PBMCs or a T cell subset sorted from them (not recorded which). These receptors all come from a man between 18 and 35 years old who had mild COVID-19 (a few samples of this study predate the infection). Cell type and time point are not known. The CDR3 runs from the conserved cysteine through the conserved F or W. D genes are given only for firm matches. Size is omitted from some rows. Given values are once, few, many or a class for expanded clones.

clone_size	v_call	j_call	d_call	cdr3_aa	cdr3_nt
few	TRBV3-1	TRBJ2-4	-	CASSQLPGGAGAKNIQYF	TGTGCCAGCAGCCAATTACCGGGGGGCGCGGGTGCCAAAAACATTCAGTACTTC
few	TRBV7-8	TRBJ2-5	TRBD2	CATRRRGRQETQYF	TGTGCCACCCGGCGGCGGGGGAGACAAGAGACCCAGTACTTC
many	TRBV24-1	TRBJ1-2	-	CATAEDSYGYTF	TGTGCCACCGCAGAGGACAGCTATGGCTACACCTTC
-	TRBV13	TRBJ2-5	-	CASSFRTGETQYF	TGTGCCAGCAGCTTCCGGACTGGAGAGACCCAGTACTTC
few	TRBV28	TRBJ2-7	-	CASGTGHSSYEQYF	TGTGCCAGCGGTACAGGGCACAGCTCCTACGAGCAGTACTTC
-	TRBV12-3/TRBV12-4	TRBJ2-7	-	CASSRQGGYEQYF	TGTGCCAGCAGCCGACAGGGAGGGTACGAGCAGTACTTC
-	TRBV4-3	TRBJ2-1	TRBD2	CASSQLGGAQYNEQFF	TGCGCCAGCAGCCAACTCGGGGGGGCCCAATACAATGAGCAGTTCTTC
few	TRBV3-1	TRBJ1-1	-	CASSQYNSRGPPEAFF	TGTGCCAGCAGCCAGTATAATTCTAGGGGTCCCCCTGAAGCTTTCTTT
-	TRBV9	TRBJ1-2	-	CASSVPEGVFVYGYTF	TGTGCCAGCAGCGTCCCCGAGGGGGTTTTCGTTTATGGCTACACCTTC
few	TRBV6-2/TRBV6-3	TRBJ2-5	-	CASRLARATQYF	TGTGCCAGCAGACTCGCTAGGGCGACCCAGTACTTC
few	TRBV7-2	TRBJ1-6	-	CASSLEVDSPLHF	TGTGCCAGCAGCTTAGAAGTAGACTCTCCCCTCCACTTT
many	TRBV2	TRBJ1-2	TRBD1	CASSPDRVYGYTF	TGTGCCAGCAGCCCCGACAGGGTGTATGGCTACACCTTC
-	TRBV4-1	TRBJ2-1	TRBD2	CASSRRGVPRGYNEQFF	TGCGCCAGCAGCCGCCGGGGGGTTCCAAGGGGATACAATGAGCAGTTCTTC